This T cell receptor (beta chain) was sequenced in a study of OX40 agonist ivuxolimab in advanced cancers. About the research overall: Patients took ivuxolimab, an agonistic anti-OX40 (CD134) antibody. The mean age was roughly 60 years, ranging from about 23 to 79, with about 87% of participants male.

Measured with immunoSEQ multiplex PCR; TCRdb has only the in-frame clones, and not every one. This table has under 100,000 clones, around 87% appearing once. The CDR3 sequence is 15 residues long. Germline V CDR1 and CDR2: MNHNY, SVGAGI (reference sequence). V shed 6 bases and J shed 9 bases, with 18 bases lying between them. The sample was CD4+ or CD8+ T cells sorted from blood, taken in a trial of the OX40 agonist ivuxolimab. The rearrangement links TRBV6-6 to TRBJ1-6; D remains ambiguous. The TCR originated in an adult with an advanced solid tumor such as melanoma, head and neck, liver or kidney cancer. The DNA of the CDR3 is TGTGCCAGCAGAGGCGATGAACAGTGGGGTTCACCCCTCCACTTT. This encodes CASRGDEQWGSPLHF.